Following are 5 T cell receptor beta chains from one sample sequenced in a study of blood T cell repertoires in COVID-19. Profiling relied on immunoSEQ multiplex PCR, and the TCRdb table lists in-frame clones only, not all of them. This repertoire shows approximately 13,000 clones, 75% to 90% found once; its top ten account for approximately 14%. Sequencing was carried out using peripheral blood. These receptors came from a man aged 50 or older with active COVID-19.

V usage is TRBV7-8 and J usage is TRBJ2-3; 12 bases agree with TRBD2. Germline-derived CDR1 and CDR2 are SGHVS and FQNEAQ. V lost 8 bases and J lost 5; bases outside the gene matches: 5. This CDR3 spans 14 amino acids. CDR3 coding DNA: TGTGCCAGCGCGCCGGGACTAGCGGGAGATACGCAGTATTTT. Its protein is CASAPGLAGDTQYF.

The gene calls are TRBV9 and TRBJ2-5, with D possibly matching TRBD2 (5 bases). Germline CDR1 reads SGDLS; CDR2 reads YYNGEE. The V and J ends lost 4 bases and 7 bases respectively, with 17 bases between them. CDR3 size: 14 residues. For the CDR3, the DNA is TGTGCCAGCAGCCCCGGGGAAGGAGAGGGGACCCAGTACTTC. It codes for CASSPGEGEGTQYF.

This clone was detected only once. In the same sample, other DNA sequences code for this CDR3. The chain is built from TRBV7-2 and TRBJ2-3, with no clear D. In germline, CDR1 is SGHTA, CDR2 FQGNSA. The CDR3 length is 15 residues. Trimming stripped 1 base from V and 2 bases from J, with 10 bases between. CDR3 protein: CASSLGLAFTDTQYF. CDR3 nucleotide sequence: TGTGCCAGCAGCTTAGGACTGGCATTCACAGATACGCAGTATTTT.

The CDR3 sequence: CASSLASGRVDEQFF. CDR3 bases: TGTGCCAGCAGCTTAGCTAGCGGGAGGGTCGATGAGCAGTTCTTC. V gene TRBV7-2 combines with J gene TRBJ2-1, with 11 bases identical to TRBD2. CDR1 is SGHTA and CDR2 is FQGNSA in the germline V gene. The ends lost 0 bases at V and 8 bases at J; junction bases unmatched: 3. This CDR3 region has 15 residues.

CDR3: CASSLPQGGVYEQYF. DNA of the CDR3: TGTGCCAGCAGCTTGCCTCAGGGAGGGGTTTACGAGCAGTACTTC. The chain carries TRBV5-6 and TRBJ2-7; the match to TRBD2 covers 7 bases. Germline loops: CDR1 SGHDT, CDR2 YYEEEE. Losses at the gene ends were 1 base for V and 4 bases for J; bases not matched to a gene: 8. CDR3 length: 15 amino acids.